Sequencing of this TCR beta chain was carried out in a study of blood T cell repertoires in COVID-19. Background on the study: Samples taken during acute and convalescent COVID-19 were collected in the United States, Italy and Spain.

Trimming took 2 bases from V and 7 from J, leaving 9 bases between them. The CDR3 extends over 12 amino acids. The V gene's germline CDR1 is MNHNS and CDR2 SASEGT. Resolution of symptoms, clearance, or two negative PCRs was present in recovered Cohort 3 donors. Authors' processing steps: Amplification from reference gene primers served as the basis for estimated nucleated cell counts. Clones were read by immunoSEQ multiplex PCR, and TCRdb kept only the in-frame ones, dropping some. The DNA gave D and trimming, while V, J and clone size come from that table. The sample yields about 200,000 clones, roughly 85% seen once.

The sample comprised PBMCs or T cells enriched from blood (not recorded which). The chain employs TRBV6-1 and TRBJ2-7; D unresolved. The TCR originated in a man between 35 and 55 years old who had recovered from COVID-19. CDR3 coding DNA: TGTGCCAGCAGTGAACTTTGGCGGGAGCAGTACTTC. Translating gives CASSELWREQYF.